This TCR beta chain was found in a study of identical twins (dated by TCRdb to about 2016). Regarding the study in general: TCR alpha and beta repertoires from monozygotic twins, unrelated adults of various ages and cord blood were deep-sequenced to test whether fetal clonotypes persist. To rule out contamination, the twin experiments were replicated at different times with different library preparation protocols. The paper as a whole reports these results and caveats: Fewer insertions were carried by abundant cord blood beta clonotypes, a similar but weaker trend appeared in young adult naive repertoires, and no such trend appeared in memory repertoires. Zero-insertion analyses could be partly confounded by invariant T cells such as MAIT and iNKT, though diverse VJ usage argued against such confounding for most clonotypes. Because the same donors could not be followed over many years, conclusions were based on cross-sectional statistical analysis. A weaker excess of twin sharing was found in beta out-of-frame sequences because the signal-to-noise ratio was lowered by fewer shared sequences. Compared with coincidental sharing between unrelated individuals, an excess of low generation-probability sequences was observed among out-of-frame TCR alpha sequences shared between twins. In monozygotic twins, recombination models systematically underestimated out-of-frame TCR alpha sharing, but the models matched the sharing seen between unrelated individuals.

Every donor was a healthy Caucasian. The germline V gene (reference sequence) gives CDR1 as DFQATT and CDR2 as SNEGSKA. After removal of 6 bases from V and 9 bases from J, the junction retains 6 bases not matched to a gene. The CDR3 measures 12 amino acids from cysteine to phenylalanine. The sequence is cut down to CDR3 DNA, 36 bases in frame from base 1. To prepare the library, 5' RACE was applied. For sequencing, an Illumina HiSeq 2000 was employed. A universal primer binding site was introduced by template switching, and a unique molecular identifier was present in the final cDNA, enabling accurate counting of TCR cDNA molecules. Specific primers in the conserved constant-segment region were used to synthesize first-strand cDNA for TCR alpha and beta chains. To control for contamination, each cDNA library was double barcoded with a SMART-Mk sample barcode plus Illumina barcodes. TruSeq adapter sequences and Illumina sample barcodes were added in two successive PCR steps. Sequencing of the TCR alpha and beta cDNA libraries was done on the Illumina HiSeq platform using custom primers. Processing in the source paper ran as follows. MiGEC was used to process raw reads and extract unique molecular identifiers, and MiXCR was used to find CDR3 positions. For each individual, recombination models were inferred using an EM algorithm with the repgenHMM and IGoR tools. Shared clonotype analysis was performed with the tcR package in R, normalizing sharing by the product of cloneset sizes. To study raw recombination without the effects of thymic and clonal selection, out-of-frame nonproductive sequences were analyzed. In-frame beta chains were kept once TCRdb had trimmed the public reads at Q25 with fastp and called clones with MiXCR. For every CDR3 protein sequence, its rows merge into one entry that carries the most common genes and DNA. Clone size and V and J calls follow TCRdb, not the original study. The sample data list some 1,700,000 distinct CDR3 sequences, and around a third of these were observed just once. The ten largest clones capture approximately 0.25% of the sample.

Of note for this clonotype: It lacks a known antigen. Base qualities are missing; no much larger clone stands one base away.

Sequenced sample: cord blood. The sequence links TRBV20-1 to TRBJ2-1; TRBD2 agrees with 9 junctional bases. The clonotype comes from a newborn girl in good health. At the DNA level, the sequence is TGCAGTGCCAGCCAAGCGGGAGGTGAGCAGTTCTTC. Its translation reads: CSASQAGGEQFF.